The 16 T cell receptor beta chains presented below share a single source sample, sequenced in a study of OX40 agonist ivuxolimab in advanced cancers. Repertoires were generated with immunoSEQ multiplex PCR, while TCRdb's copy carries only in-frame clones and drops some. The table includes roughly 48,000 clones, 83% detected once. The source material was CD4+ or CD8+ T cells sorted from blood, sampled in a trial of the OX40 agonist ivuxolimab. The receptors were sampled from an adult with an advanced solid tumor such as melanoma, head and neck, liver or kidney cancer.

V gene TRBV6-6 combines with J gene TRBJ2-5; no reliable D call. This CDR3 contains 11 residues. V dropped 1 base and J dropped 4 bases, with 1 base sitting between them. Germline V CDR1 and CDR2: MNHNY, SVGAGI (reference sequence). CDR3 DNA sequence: TGTGCCAGCAGTTACTTAGAGACCCAGTACTTC. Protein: CASSYLETQYF.

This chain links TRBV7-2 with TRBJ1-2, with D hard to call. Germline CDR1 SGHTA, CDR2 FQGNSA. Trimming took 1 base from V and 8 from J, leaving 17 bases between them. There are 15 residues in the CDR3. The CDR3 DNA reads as TGTGCCAGCAGCTTAGTAGAGATCACACCCAAGGGCTACACCTTC. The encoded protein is CASSLVEITPKGYTF.

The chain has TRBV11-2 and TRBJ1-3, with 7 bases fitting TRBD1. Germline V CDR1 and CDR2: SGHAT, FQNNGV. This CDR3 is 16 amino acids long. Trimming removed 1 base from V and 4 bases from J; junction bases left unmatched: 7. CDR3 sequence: CASSLVRGTRGNTIYF. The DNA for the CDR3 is TGTGCCAGCAGCTTAGTCAGGGGGACGAGAGGAAACACCATATATTTT.

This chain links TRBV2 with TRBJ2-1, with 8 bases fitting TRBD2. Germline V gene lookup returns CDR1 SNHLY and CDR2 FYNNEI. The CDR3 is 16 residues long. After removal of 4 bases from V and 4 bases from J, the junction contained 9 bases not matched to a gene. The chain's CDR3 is CASSATGGPGYNEQFF. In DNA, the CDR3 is TGTGCCAGCAGTGCGACGGGGGGGCCGGGATACAATGAGCAGTTCTTC.

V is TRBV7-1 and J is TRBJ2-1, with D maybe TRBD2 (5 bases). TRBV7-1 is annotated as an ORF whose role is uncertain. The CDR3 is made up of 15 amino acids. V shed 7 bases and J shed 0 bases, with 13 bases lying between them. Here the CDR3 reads CASTKGGASYNEQFF. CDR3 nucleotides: TGTGCCAGCACCAAAGGAGGTGCCTCCTACAATGAGCAGTTCTTC.

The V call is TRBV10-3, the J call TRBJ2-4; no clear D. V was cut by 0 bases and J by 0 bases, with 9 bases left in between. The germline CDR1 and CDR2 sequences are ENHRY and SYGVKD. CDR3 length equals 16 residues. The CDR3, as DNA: TGTGCCATCAGTGAGTCCACAGCTCTAGCCAAAAACATTCAGTACTTC. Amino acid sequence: CAISESTALAKNIQYF.

The CDR3 loop reads CASSTSGTSYTEAFF. The CDR3 DNA sequence: TGTGCCAGCAGCACCTCCGGGACATCCTACACTGAAGCTTTCTTT. The rearrangement joins TRBV7-8 to TRBJ1-1; perhaps TRBD1 as D (6 bases). The CDR3 is 15 residues long. The V gene's germline CDR1 is SGHVS and CDR2 FQNEAQ. The V gene lost 5 bases and the J gene lost 3 bases, with 16 bases spanning the gap. The full variable domain, with the rest looked up from reference TRBV7-8 and TRBJ1-1, is GAGVSQSPRYKVAKRGQDVALRCDPISGHVSLFWYQQALGQGPEFLTYFQNEAQLDKSGLPSDRFFAERPEGSVSTLKIQRTQQEDSAVYLCASSTSGTSYTEAFFGQGTRLTVV.

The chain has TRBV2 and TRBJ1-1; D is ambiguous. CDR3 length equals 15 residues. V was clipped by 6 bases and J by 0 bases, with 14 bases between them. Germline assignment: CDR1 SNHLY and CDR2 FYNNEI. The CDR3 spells CASRPEMFMNTEAFF. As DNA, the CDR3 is TGTGCCAGCAGACCCGAAATGTTCATGAACACTGAAGCTTTCTTT.

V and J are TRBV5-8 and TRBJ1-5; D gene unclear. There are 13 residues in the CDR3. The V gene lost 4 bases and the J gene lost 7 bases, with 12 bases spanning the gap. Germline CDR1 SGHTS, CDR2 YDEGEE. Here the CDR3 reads CASSLDPDQPQHF. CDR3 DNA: TGTGCCAGCAGCCTCGACCCGGACCAGCCCCAGCATTTT.

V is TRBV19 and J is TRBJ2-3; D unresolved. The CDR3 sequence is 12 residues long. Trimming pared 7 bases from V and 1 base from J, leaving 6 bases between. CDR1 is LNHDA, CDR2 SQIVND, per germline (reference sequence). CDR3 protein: CASTAGTDTQYF. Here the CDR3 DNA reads TGTGCCAGTACAGCTGGCACAGATACGCAGTATTTT.

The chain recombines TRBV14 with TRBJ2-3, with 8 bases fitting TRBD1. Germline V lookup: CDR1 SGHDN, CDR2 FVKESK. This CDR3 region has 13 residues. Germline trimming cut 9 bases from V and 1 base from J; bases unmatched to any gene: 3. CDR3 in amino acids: CASDRGGTDTQYF. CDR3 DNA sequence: TGTGCCAGTGACAGGGGCGGCACAGATACGCAGTATTTT.

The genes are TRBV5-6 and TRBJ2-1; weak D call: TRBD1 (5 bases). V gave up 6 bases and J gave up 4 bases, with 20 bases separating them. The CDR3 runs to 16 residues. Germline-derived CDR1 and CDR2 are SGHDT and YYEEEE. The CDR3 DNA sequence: TGTGCCAGCATCCTTTTTCAAGGACACAGTTACAATGAGCAGTTCTTC. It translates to CASILFQGHSYNEQFF.

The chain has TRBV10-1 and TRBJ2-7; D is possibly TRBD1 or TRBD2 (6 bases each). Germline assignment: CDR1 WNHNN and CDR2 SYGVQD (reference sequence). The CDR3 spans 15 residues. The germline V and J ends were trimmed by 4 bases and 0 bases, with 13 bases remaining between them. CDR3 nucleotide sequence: TGCGCCAGCAGTGGGGGGGCAGGGAGCTCCTACGAGCAGTACTTC. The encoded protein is CASSGGAGSSYEQYF.

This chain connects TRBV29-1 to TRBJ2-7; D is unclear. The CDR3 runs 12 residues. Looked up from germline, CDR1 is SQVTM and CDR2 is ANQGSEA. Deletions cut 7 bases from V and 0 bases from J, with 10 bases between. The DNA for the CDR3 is TGCAGCGCTGGGTCATCCTCCTACGAGCAGTACTTC. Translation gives CSAGSSSYEQYF.

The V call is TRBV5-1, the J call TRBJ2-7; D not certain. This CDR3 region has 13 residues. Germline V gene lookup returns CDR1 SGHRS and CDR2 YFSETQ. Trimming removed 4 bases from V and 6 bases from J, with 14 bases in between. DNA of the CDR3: TGCGCCAGCAGCCCTCGGTTAAGAGGCGAGCAGTACTTC. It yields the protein CASSPRLRGEQYF.

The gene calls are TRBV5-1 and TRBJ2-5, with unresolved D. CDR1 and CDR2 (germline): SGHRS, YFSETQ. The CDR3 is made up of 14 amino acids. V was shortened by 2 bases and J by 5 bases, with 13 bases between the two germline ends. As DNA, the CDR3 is TGCGCCAGCAGCTTTCAACAAAGGGCGGAGACCCAGTACTTC. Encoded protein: CASSFQQRAETQYF.